The entry below describes one T cell receptor beta chain. This clonotype was seen ten or more times. This clone's antigen is unknown. No clone much larger than this one lies a single base away; base qualities are absent. This specimen belongs to a study of identical twins (dated by TCRdb to the mid-2010s). Background on the whole study: To test whether fetal clonotypes persist, the study used deep sequencing on TCR alpha and beta repertoires from monozygotic twins, unrelated adults of various ages, and cord blood. Replicate twin experiments were performed at different times using different library preparation protocols to rule out contamination. Summary of the overall study and its limitations: In monozygotic twins, recombination models systematically underestimated out-of-frame TCR alpha sharing, but the models matched the sharing seen between unrelated individuals. Compared with coincidental sharing between unrelated individuals, out-of-frame TCR alpha sequences shared between twins showed an excess of sequences with low generation probability. The excess sharing between twins in beta out-of-frame sequences was weaker because fewer shared sequences reduced the signal-to-noise ratio. Invariant T cells such as MAIT and iNKT could partly confound zero-insertion analyses, although diverse VJ usage argued against such confounding for most clonotypes. Abundant cord blood beta clonotypes carried fewer insertions; young adult naive repertoires showed a weaker similar trend, while memory repertoires showed none. Because the same donors could not be followed over many years, the conclusions depended on cross-sectional statistical analysis.

From the germline V gene, CDR1 is SQVTM and CDR2 is ANQGSEA. V drops 1 base and J drops 0 bases, leaving 18 bases in between. Spanning cysteine to phenylalanine, the CDR3 consists of 18 amino acids. Just the 54-base CDR3 DNA is kept, in frame starting at base 1. Every donor in the study was a healthy Caucasian. Three unrelated non-twin adults were additionally sequenced: a male aged 18 to 29, a male aged 50 to 59 and a female aged 50 to 59. Miltenyi CD45RO+ enrichment and human naive T-cell isolation kits were used to isolate memory (CD45RO+) and naive T cells from PBMC. The library was built by means of 5' RACE. TCRdb names Illumina HiSeq 2000 as the instrument used. A universal primer binding site was added through template switching, and the final cDNA carried a unique molecular identifier so that TCR cDNA molecules could be counted accurately. Specific primers in the conserved constant-segment region were used to synthesize first-strand cDNA for TCR alpha and beta chains. To control for contamination, every cDNA library was double barcoded, receiving both a SMART-Mk sample barcode and Illumina barcodes. TruSeq adapter sequences and Illumina sample barcodes were added in two successive PCR steps. The Illumina HiSeq platform was used with custom primers to sequence TCR alpha and beta cDNA libraries. The original methods were these. Raw reads were processed with MiGEC to extract unique molecular identifiers, and MiXCR was used to determine CDR3 positions. Recombination models were inferred per individual with the repgenHMM and IGoR tools using an EM algorithm. The tcR package in R was used for shared clonotype analysis, with sharing normalized by the product of cloneset sizes. To study raw recombination free of thymic and clonal selection effects, out-of-frame nonproductive sequences were analyzed. The public reads were run again by TCRdb, first through fastp at Q25 and then through MiXCR, and only productive beta chains were kept. Each CDR3 protein appears once, grouped with its most common genes and DNA. The V and J calls reflect TCRdb's pipeline rather than the authors' work. Here the sample has approximately 700,000 distinct CDR3 sequences; around 6% occur a single time. About 2% of the sample is in the top ten clones.

The chain links TRBV29-1 with TRBJ2-2; the D gene is possibly TRBD1, with 6 bases matching. The material sequenced was naive T cells sorted from blood. The sample's cell subset or site label, in plain terms: cells isolated with a human naive T-cell isolation kit. This receptor was taken from a man between 18 and 35 years old in good health. The nucleotide sequence is TGCAGCGTTGAAGTTTGGGGGCGGCGAGGGACGAACACCGGGGAGCTGTTTTTT. Translated, this is CSVEVWGRRGTNTGELFF.